One sample yielded the 20 T cell receptor beta chains listed below, sequenced in a study of shared clonotypes between healthy human individuals (TCRdb year 2020). The method was the immunoSEQ multiplex PCR assay. Imported from immuneACCESS, the table was reduced by TCRdb to in-frame sequences with V and J called. These copies leave out some clones; in studies compared against another copy, an unresolved V gene accounts for under half, and the cause of the remainder is not known. This sample is represented by over a million clones; around 97% of them were singletons. The ten largest clones add up to more than 0.9% of the sample. The sample was naive CD4+ T cells sorted from blood. Reading the label with the study, this specimen's cell subset or site is: CD45RA+ positively selected. The receptors were gathered from a man aged 25-45 years in good health.

This clone was seen once. The same CDR3 arises from other DNA sequences in this sample as well. This rearrangement joins TRBV2 to TRBJ1-3; tentatively, D is TRBD1 (5 bases). Germline values: CDR1 SNHLY, CDR2 FYNNEI. The CDR3 totals 14 residues. V gave up 5 bases and J gave up 0 bases, with 8 bases separating them. The CDR3 DNA is TGTGCCAGCAGTAGACAGCCCTCTGGAAACACCATATATTTT. Encoded protein: CASSRQPSGNTIYF.

The chain carries TRBV9 and TRBJ2-7; tentative D call: TRBD1 (6 bases). Trimming pared 2 bases from V and 2 bases from J, leaving 11 bases between. Germline CDR1 is SGDLS and CDR2 is YYNGEE. This CDR3 is 14 amino acids long. The CDR3 protein is CASSVGTITYEQYF. CDR3 nucleotides: TGTGCCAGCAGCGTCGGGACAATTACCTACGAGCAGTACTTC.

The V call is TRBV9, the J call TRBJ1-2; no clear D. This CDR3 is built from 15 residues. V lost 1 base, J lost 6 bases, and 16 bases lay in between. Germline V CDR1 and CDR2: SGDLS, YYNGEE. CDR3 amino acids: CASSVFSGVEDGYTF. For the CDR3, the DNA is TGTGCCAGCAGCGTATTCTCTGGTGTGGAGGATGGCTACACCTTC.

The V and J genes are TRBV4-2 and TRBJ1-5, with 8 nucleotides matching TRBD1. The V segment lost 4 bases and the J segment 2 bases; nucleotides outside the gene matches: 4. Germline V gene data show CDR1 as LGHNA and CDR2 as YNFKEQ. CDR3 size: 15 residues. CDR3 sequence reads: CASSLTGEGNQPQHF. In DNA form, the CDR3 reads TGTGCCAGCAGCCTGACAGGGGAAGGCAATCAGCCCCAGCATTTT.

The V gene is TRBV19, the J gene TRBJ2-5; 8 nucleotides match TRBD1. This CDR3 has 14 residues. The ends lost 5 bases at V and 5 bases at J; junction bases unmatched: 7. Germline-derived CDR1 and CDR2 are LNHDA and SQIVND (reference sequence). CDR3 region: CASSRTGLFETQYF. Here the CDR3 DNA reads TGTGCCAGTAGTCGGACAGGGCTTTTCGAGACCCAGTACTTC.

V usage is TRBV5-8 and J usage is TRBJ2-3; a weak D match, TRBD1 (6 bases). The ends were cut back, 1 base at V and 1 base at J, with 13 bases in the middle. Germline V gene sequence: CDR1 SGHTS, CDR2 YDEGEE. CDR3 size: 16 residues. The CDR3 reads CASSLQGLVGTDTQYF. The CDR3 DNA follows: TGTGCCAGCAGCTTGCAGGGGCTAGTGGGCACAGATACGCAGTATTTT.

V gene TRBV11-2 combines with J gene TRBJ2-7; 7 bases align to TRBD1. Germline CDR1 is SGHAT and CDR2 is FQNNGV. V lost 1 base, J lost 3 bases, and 3 bases stayed unmatched. The CDR3 has 14 residues. The CDR3 is CASSLARGLYEQYF. The CDR3 DNA sequence: TGTGCCAGCAGCTTAGCGAGGGGGCTCTACGAGCAGTACTTC.

This rearrangement joins TRBV6-6 to TRBJ2-3; D is unresolved. The length of the CDR3 is 11 residues. Germline CDR1 and CDR2: MNHNY and SVGAGI (reference sequence). V lost 4 bases, J lost 4 bases, and 3 bases lay in between. The CDR3 protein is CASSFADTQYF. CDR3 DNA: TGTGCCAGCAGTTTCGCAGATACGCAGTATTTT.

The V and J genes are TRBV5-1 and TRBJ2-7; 10 nucleotides align to TRBD2. Germline V gene lookup returns CDR1 SGHRS and CDR2 YFSETQ. This CDR3 has 16 amino acids. V shed 2 bases and J 0 bases; nucleotides not matched to a gene: 5. The CDR3 spells CASSLQREGLSYEQYF. In DNA, the CDR3 is TGCGCCAGCAGCTTACAGCGGGAGGGCCTCTCCTACGAGCAGTACTTC.

The chain links TRBV5-4 to TRBJ2-1, with a weak D call TRBD1 (5 bases). The V and J ends lost 4 bases and 4 bases respectively, with 21 bases between them. Germline CDR1 reads SGHNT; CDR2 reads YYREEE (reference sequence). The CDR3 runs to 17 residues. The CDR3 DNA reads TGTGCCAGCAGCCGTGGGATCGACAGATACGAATACAATGAGCAGTTCTTC. The encoded protein is CASSRGIDRYEYNEQFF. Together with reference TRBV5-4 and TRBJ2-1, the CDR3 gives the full variable domain: ETGVTQSPTHLIKTRGQQVTLRCSSQSGHNTVSWYQQALGQGPQFIFQYYREEENGRGNFPPRFSGLQFPNYSSELNVNALELDDSALYLCASSRGIDRYEYNEQFFGPGTRLTVL.

J is TRBJ1-1 and V is TRBV19; unclear D gene. Trimming left V 2 bases short and J 1 base short, with 23 bases between. CDR3 size: 19 residues. Germline CDR1 reads LNHDA; CDR2 reads SQIVND (reference sequence). In nucleotides, the CDR3 is TGTGCCAGTAGTATATGGTTGATCGAGGCCCCCAAGGAGAACACTGAAGCTTTCTTT. It specifies CASSIWLIEAPKENTEAFF. Full variable domain (missing parts from reference TRBV19 and TRBJ1-1): DGGITQSPKYLFRKEGQNVTLSCEQNLNHDAMYWYRQDPGQGLRLIYYSQIVNDFQKGDIAEGYSVSREKKESFPLTVTSAQKNPTAFYLCASSIWLIEAPKENTEAFFGQGTRLTVV.

Notes on this clone: Other DNA sequences in this specimen translate into the identical CDR3. The chain employs TRBV28 and TRBJ1-5, with D possibly matching TRBD1 (5 bases). The germline V and J ends were trimmed by 6 bases and 0 bases, with 15 bases remaining between them. The CDR3 loop spans 16 amino acids. Germline CDR1 and CDR2: MDHEN and SYDVKM. CDR3: CASSPLGGNSNQPQHF. CDR3 coding DNA: TGTGCCAGCAGCCCCTTGGGGGGAAATAGCAATCAGCCCCAGCATTTT.

The table lists this clone with a count of one. This chain joins TRBV2 and TRBJ1-5; 8 bases align to TRBD1. The CDR3 is made up of 15 amino acids. With V trimmed by 6 bases and J by 5 bases, 9 bases remained unmatched. Germline CDR1 is SNHLY and CDR2 is FYNNEI. DNA of the CDR3: TGTGCCAGCAGAAACAGGGGGGGAACTTATCAGCCCCAGCATTTT. It yields the protein CASRNRGGTYQPQHF. Complete variable domain (other parts from reference TRBV2 and TRBJ1-5): EPEVTQTPSHQVTQMGQEVILRCVPISNHLYFYWYRQILGQKVEFLVSFYNNEISEKSEIFDDQFSVERPDGSNFTLKIRSTKLEDSAMYFCASRNRGGTYQPQHFGDGTRLSIL.

The chain uses TRBV11-2 and TRBJ2-6; TRBD1 matches at 8 bases. Looked up from germline, CDR1 is SGHAT and CDR2 is FQNNGV. V was clipped by 3 bases and J by 0 bases; unmatched bases: 7. The CDR3 totals 18 residues. CDR3 nucleotides: TGTGCCAGCAGCTTTATCGGGACAGGACTCTCTGGGGCCAACGTCCTGACTTTC. Protein sequence: CASSFIGTGLSGANVLTF. Full variable domain (outside the CDR3, taken from reference TRBV11-2 and TRBJ2-6): EAGVAQSPRYKIIEKRQSVAFWCNPISGHATLYWYQQILGQGPKLLIQFQNNGVVDDSQLPKDRFSAERLKGVDSTLKIQPAKLEDSAVYLCASSFIGTGLSGANVLTFGAGSRLTVL.

The CDR3 region is CAISDRGVNTEAFF. Written as DNA, the CDR3 is TGTGCCATCAGTGACCGAGGCGTGAACACTGAAGCTTTCTTT. The V gene is TRBV10-3, the J gene TRBJ1-1; D uncertain. The CDR3 is made up of 14 amino acids. V was clipped by 3 bases and J by 0 bases, with 8 bases between them. Looked up from germline, CDR1 is ENHRY and CDR2 is SYGVKD.

The chain couples TRBV27 to TRBJ2-3, with TRBD2 matching 9 bases. Germline CDR1 reads MNHEY; CDR2 reads SMNVEV (reference sequence). This CDR3 comprises 17 residues. Unmatched junction bases numbered 12, after V lost 6 bases and J lost 2 bases. CDR3 in DNA: TGTGCCAGCAGACCGATTATCCTAGCGGGATCCACAGATACGCAGTATTTT. Residues: CASRPIILAGSTDTQYF.

The chain joins TRBV11-2 to TRBJ2-7; 10 bases are a match to TRBD2. V dropped 3 bases and J dropped 4; count of bases not matched to a gene: 12. CDR1 SGHAT and CDR2 FQNNGV come from the germline V gene. The CDR3 has 17 amino acids. The CDR3 DNA reads as TGTGCCAGCAGCTTGGGAGGGCTAGCGGGAGCGGTGTACGAGCAGTACTTC. Its translation is CASSLGGLAGAVYEQYF.

V usage is TRBV5-1 and J usage is TRBJ2-6; D is uncertain. The length of the CDR3 is 15 residues. Germline V CDR1 and CDR2: SGHRS, YFSETQ. Trimming pared 7 bases from V and 0 bases from J, leaving 11 bases between. CDR3 sequence reads: CASLPQNSGANVLTF. In nucleotides, the CDR3 is TGCGCCAGCCTTCCCCAGAACTCTGGGGCCAACGTCCTGACTTTC.

This clone was observed once. The gene calls are TRBV5-5 and TRBJ2-7; 9 bases line up with TRBD1. Germline values: CDR1 SGHKS, CDR2 YYEKEE (reference sequence). CDR3 length: 14 residues. Trimming cost V 4 bases and J 4 bases; bases outside gene matches: 6. The CDR3: CASSLRDRDYEQYF. The CDR3 coding sequence is TGTGCCAGCAGCCTCCGGGACAGGGATTACGAGCAGTACTTC.

The chain is built from TRBV7-9 and TRBJ1-1; D may be TRBD1 (5 bases). This CDR3 has 11 amino acids. CDR1 is SEHNR, CDR2 FQNEAQ, per germline (reference sequence). The CDR3, as DNA: TGTGGGGGCTCCTCGAACACTGAAGCTTTCTTT. Protein: CGGSSNTEAFF.